The rows below give T cell receptor beta chains drawn from one sample of a study of glioma-infiltrating T cells after dendritic cell vaccination. Profiled with immunoSEQ multiplex PCR; TCRdb holds only in-frame clones, not every one. The sample includes 93,000 or so clones, 79% seen only once; the top ten take approximately 6%. Specimen: blood, collected before dendritic cell vaccination. Receptor source: a human donor with glioblastoma. The conserved cysteine and the conserved F or W are not part of the CDR3 here. D genes are given only for firm matches.

D: TRBD1; V: TRBV13; J: TRBJ2-7; CDR3: ASSLGTGGAEQY
D: TRBD1; V: TRBV2; J: TRBJ1-2; CDR3: ASSERTGTYGYT
D: .; V: TRBV27; J: TRBJ2-5; CDR3: ASSHPGLLGLETQY
D: TRBD2; V: TRBV15; J: TRBJ2-5; CDR3: ATSSGGATVETQY
D: TRBD1; V: TRBV6-5; J: TRBJ2-7; CDR3: ASQGAGPYEQY
D: .; V: TRBV9; J: TRBJ1-1; CDR3: ASSVTVNTEAF
D: .; V: TRBV11-3; J: TRBJ2-5; CDR3: ASSLGLGPGETQY
D: TRBD1; V: TRBV23-1; J: TRBJ2-1; CDR3: ASRGTANNEQF
D: .; V: TRBV2; J: TRBJ1-1; CDR3: ASSETFSEAF
D: .; V: TRBV9; J: TRBJ1-1; CDR3: ASSRAGADTEAF
D: .; V: TRBV6-1; J: TRBJ1-2; CDR3: ASSEWGGGYT
D: .; V: TRBV5-4; J: TRBJ2-1; CDR3: ASSWPGGYNEQF
D: .; V: TRBV2; J: TRBJ2-7; CDR3: ASYISRGGYEQY
D: .; V: TRBV6-6; J: TRBJ1-2; CDR3: ASSYRTAFNYGYT
D: .; V: TRBV7-8; J: TRBJ1-3; CDR3: ASSLVGVGASGNTIY
D: TRBD2; V: TRBV11-2; J: TRBJ2-7; CDR3: ASSLAGGAYEQY
D: .; V: TRBV7-6; J: TRBJ1-2; CDR3: ASSQAFRVGYT
D: TRBD2; V: TRBV7-2; J: TRBJ2-1; CDR3: ASSRSGGTFELVNEQF
D: TRBD2; V: TRBV10-1; J: TRBJ2-5; CDR3: ASSEGGSAQETQY
D: .; V: TRBV2; J: TRBJ1-5; CDR3: ASRDRGMSNQPQH
D: .; V: TRBV6-4; J: TRBJ1-5; CDR3: ASSLDSNQPQH
D: .; V: TRBV20-1; J: TRBJ2-7; CDR3: SARDNSEQY
D: TRBD2; V: TRBV4-1; J: TRBJ2-3; CDR3: ASSPLGGIGVSTDTQY
D: TRBD1; V: TRBV30; J: TRBJ2-2; CDR3: AWSVRGPTTGELF
D: TRBD1; V: TRBV5-4; J: TRBJ1-1; CDR3: ASSLGQGVMNTEAF
D: .; V: TRBV29-1; J: TRBJ1-1; CDR3: SVVRLIGYNRNTEAF
D: TRBD1; V: TRBV9; J: TRBJ2-1; CDR3: ASSVGAGGEYNEQF
D: .; V: TRBV4-1; J: TRBJ2-2; CDR3: ASSQVGSLAGELF
D: TRBD1; V: TRBV19; J: TRBJ2-5; CDR3: ASSISPGQGKETQY
D: .; V: TRBV6-6; J: TRBJ2-7; CDR3: ASGTTPYEQY
D: TRBD2; V: TRBV27; J: TRBJ2-3; CDR3: ASSRTAVAGHTDTQY
D: TRBD2; V: TRBV5-4; J: TRBJ2-1; CDR3: ASSTIGTTNEQF
D: TRBD1; V: TRBV28; J: TRBJ2-7; CDR3: ASTPSGTGPYEQY
D: .; V: TRBV5-1; J: TRBJ2-5; CDR3: ASSLDRGETQY
D: .; V: TRBV12-5; J: TRBJ2-5; CDR3: ASGLARDGTQY
D: .; V: TRBV21-1; J: TRBJ2-7; CDR3: ASSLRSGTRIEQY
D: TRBD1; V: TRBV18; J: TRBJ2-7; CDR3: ASSLRDRGVVEQY
D: TRBD1; V: TRBV9; J: TRBJ1-3; CDR3: ASSSRTGHSGNTIY
D: .; V: TRBV5-6; J: TRBJ2-7; CDR3: ASSPMGGGYGSYEQY
D: TRBD1; V: TRBV9; J: TRBJ2-5; CDR3: ASSLQDRGLQETQY
D: TRBD2; V: TRBV5-4; J: TRBJ2-5; CDR3: ASSSQTSSQETQY
D: .; V: TRBV12-5; J: TRBJ2-1; CDR3: ASDLGGASLYNEQF
D: .; V: TRBV21-1; J: TRBJ2-7; CDR3: ASSDGRSVGYEQY
D: .; V: TRBV6-4; J: .; CDR3: ASSKDSYEQY
D: TRBD1; V: TRBV4-1; J: TRBJ1-5; CDR3: ASSQAAGGPNQPQH
D: TRBD1; V: TRBV5-1; J: TRBJ1-4; CDR3: ASSSQGASNEKLF
D: TRBD2; V: TRBV14; J: TRBJ2-3; CDR3: ASSQDPLAMGGTDTQY
D: TRBD1; V: TRBV6-5; J: TRBJ2-4; CDR3: ASSYGQGVSIQY
D: TRBD2; V: TRBV27; J: TRBJ2-1; CDR3: ASSPLAGGLTAEQF
D: TRBD1; V: TRBV19; J: TRBJ2-7; CDR3: ASSTRTGVGGEQY